This T cell receptor beta chain was observed in a study of cytomegalovirus exposure and HLA in healthy donors. Notes on the study in general: Later analysis associated a missense DCLRE1C variant with TCR beta V- and J-gene trimming. Later on, an analysis found that several of the most significant clusters appeared to be linked to common viral pathogens, which included parvovirus B19.

Comments on this clone: Its antigen is undetermined.

Germline CDR1 LGHNA, CDR2 YNFKEQ. Trimming left V 0 bases short and J 2 bases short, with 15 bases between. The CDR3 runs 17 residues. Regarding donors, all were healthy bone marrow donors. Amplification used 60 Vbeta primers and 13 Jbeta primers. Assay: immunoSEQ multiplex PCR; the TCRdb copy retains only in-frame clones and omits some. The data hold more than 90,000 clones, with around 77% observed a single time. The sequence was collected from a man aged 45 to 65 in good health and CMV-seropositive. Sequencing was performed on PBMCs. J is TRBJ2-3 and V is TRBV4-2; possibly TRBD1 for D (5 bases). This CDR3 reads CASSQDEQAIVTDTQYF. CDR3 bases: TGTGCCAGCAGCCAAGATGAACAGGCAATAGTCACAGATACGCAGTATTTT.